A selection of T cell receptor beta chains follows, all from one sample in a study of identical twins. TCRdb passed the 5' RACE reads through MiXCR, listing each CDR3 protein once. This table holds 1.5 million to 2 million distinct CDR3 sequences, roughly a third found once. The specimen sequenced was cord blood. The receptors originated from a newborn girl in good health. CDR3s include the opening cysteine and the closing phenylalanine or tryptophan. The order of the fields is V gene, D gene, clone size, J gene, CDR3 protein, CDR3 DNA. The D gene is left open where the match is weak. For some rows the clone size is stated as once, few or many, or as a class when expanded; others skip it.

TRBV27	TRBD1	-	TRBJ2-7	CASSSRGRYEQYF	TGTGCCAGCAGTTCCAGGGGGCGGTACGAGCAGTACTTC
TRBV15	-	-	TRBJ1-5	CATSRRWDAVYSNQPQPF	TGTGCCACCAGCAGAAGGTGGGACGCGGTCTATAGCAATCAGCCCCAGCCTTTT
TRBV6-5	-	few	TRBJ1-2	CASSYSDRQATYGYTF	TGTGCCAGCAGTTACTCGGACCGCCAGGCCACCTATGGCTACACCTTC
TRBV5-1	-	-	TRBJ1-6	CASSSWTDNPPLHF	TGCGCCAGCAGCTCTTGGACGGACAATCCACCCCTCCACTTT
TRBV20-1	-	-	TRBJ1-5	CSASKGGSNQPQHF	TGCAGTGCTAGTAAGGGGGGTAGCAATCAGCCCCAGCATTTT
TRBV10-3	TRBD1	few	TRBJ1-2	CASDRAPNYGYTF	TGTGCCTCCGACAGGGCCCCTAACTATGGCTACACCTTC
TRBV10-3	-	-	TRBJ1-4	CAISVRVGEKLFF	TGTGCCATCAGTGTGCGGGTTGGTGAAAAACTGTTTTTT
TRBV5-1	-	many	TRBJ2-3	CASKQGYTSTDTQYF	TGCGCCAGCAAACAAGGGTATACTAGCACAGATACGCAGTATTTT
TRBV5-1	-	few	TRBJ2-5	CASSWAGDQETQYF	TGCGCCAGCAGCTGGGCAGGGGACCAAGAGACCCAGTACTTC
TRBV20-1	-	-	TRBJ1-5	CSSGQPQHF	TGCAGTTCTGGCCAGCCCCAGCATTTT
TRBV20-1	-	few	TRBJ2-1	CSARDSFFNEQFF	TGCAGTGCTAGGGACAGCTTTTTCAATGAGCAGTTCTTC
TRBV28	-	many	TRBJ2-4	CASSPLGQRAKNIQYF	TGTGCCAGCAGCCCTTTGGGACAACGAGCCAAAAACATTCAGTACTTC
TRBV20-1	TRBD2	-	TRBJ2-1	CSAPLAGGLSCNEQFF	TGCAGTGCTCCACTAGCGGGAGGCCTCTCCTGCAATGAGCAGTTCTTC
TRBV5-4	TRBD1	many	TRBJ2-5	CASSLSSAGQGETQYF	TGTGCCAGCAGCTTGTCATCGGCTGGACAGGGAGAGACCCAGTACTTC
TRBV28	-	few	TRBJ1-1	CATKSNTEAFF	TGTGCCACCAAAAGTAACACTGAAGCTTTCTTT
TRBV20-1	TRBD2	few	TRBJ2-1	CSASHPRGGYNEQFF	TGCAGTGCTTCCCACCCCCGGGGGGGATACAATGAGCAGTTCTTC
TRBV27	TRBD2	-	TRBJ2-7	CASSPPLAGATYEQYF	TGTGCCAGCAGTCCCCCTTTAGCGGGAGCAACCTACGAGCAGTACTTC
TRBV5-5	-	many	TRBJ2-5	CASSQAVETQYF	TGTGCCAGCAGCCAGGCCGTAGAGACCCAGTACTTC
TRBV20-1	-	-	TRBJ2-1	CSARSSEQFF	TGCAGTGCTCGCTCTAGTGAGCAGTTCTTC
TRBV20-1	-	-	TRBJ2-5	CSASYGSGQETQYF	TGCAGTGCTAGTTATGGTAGCGGTCAAGAGACCCAGTACTTC
TRBV7-2	-	-	TRBJ2-3	CASTPGGRRPGDTQYF	TGTGCCAGCACTCCCGGGGGTCGGCGGCCGGGAGATACGCAGTATTTT
TRBV5-1	-	many	TRBJ2-3	CASSSGSDTDTQYF	TGCGCCAGCAGCTCAGGGTCCGACACAGATACGCAGTATTTT
TRBV7-2	-	many	TRBJ1-2	CASSLASVGAYGYTF	TGTGCCAGCAGCTTAGCGTCGGTGGGTGCCTATGGCTACACCTTC
TRBV27	-	few	TRBJ2-1	CASSFGPWQFF	TGTGCCAGCAGTTTCGGGCCTTGGCAGTTCTTC
TRBV20-1	TRBD1	-	TRBJ2-7	CSGVTGVSYEQYF	TGCAGTGGAGTGACAGGGGTATCCTACGAGCAGTACTTC
TRBV7-9	TRBD2	-	TRBJ2-1	CASSPLGLASYNEQFF	TGTGCCAGCAGCCCATTAGGACTAGCTTCCTACAATGAGCAGTTCTTC
TRBV19	-	-	TRBJ1-5	CASSIRFYNQPQHF	TGTGCCAGTAGTATAAGGTTTTACAATCAGCCCCAGCATTTT
TRBV5-1	-	-	TRBJ2-1	CASSLAGIALGNEQFF	TGCGCCAGCAGCTTGGCCGGGATAGCTCTTGGAAATGAGCAGTTCTTC
TRBV2	TRBD2	-	TRBJ2-1	CASLKEAGEREQFF	TGTGCCAGCCTAAAAGAAGCGGGAGAGCGTGAGCAGTTCTTC
TRBV10-3	-	few	TRBJ1-1	CAISESPGSGTEAFF	TGTGCCATCAGTGAGTCCCCAGGGTCGGGCACTGAAGCTTTCTTT
TRBV18	TRBD1	-	TRBJ2-5	CASSPNRGFTHNEQYF	TGTGCCAGCTCACCTAACAGGGGGTTTACCCACAATGAGCAGTACTTC
TRBV5-1	TRBD2	-	TRBJ2-2	CASSPTGLVNTGELFF	TGCGCCAGCAGCCCAACGGGACTAGTAAACACCGGGGAGCTGTTTTTT
TRBV29-1	-	-	TRBJ2-5	CSASDLTQETQYF	TGCAGCGCGTCTGACCTGACCCAAGAGACCCAGTACTTC
TRBV20-1	-	-	TRBJ2-5	CSAKRLSEQYF	TGCAGTGCTAAGCGGCTTAGTGAGCAGTACTTC
TRBV29-1	TRBD1	few	TRBJ2-3	CSVPQGAGTDTQYF	TGCAGCGTGCCACAGGGGGCCGGCACAGATACGCAGTATTTT
TRBV4-1	TRBD2	-	TRBJ2-7	CASSLRYGTTFVDEQYF	TGCGCCAGCAGCTTAAGGTATGGGACTACCTTTGTCGATGAGCAGTACTTC
TRBV29-1	TRBD1	-	TRBJ1-1	CSVTGGITEAFF	TGCAGCGTTACAGGGGGGATCACTGAAGCTTTCTTT
TRBV12-3/TRBV12-4	-	few	TRBJ1-6	CASSPRLSNSPPHF	TGTGCCAGCAGTCCCCGCCTTTCCAATTCACCCCCCCACTTT
TRBV9	TRBD2	-	TRBJ2-1	CASRRGLAGVHEQFF	TGTGCCAGCCGGCGAGGACTAGCGGGGGTCCATGAGCAGTTCTTC
TRBV4-2	-	many	TRBJ2-7	CASSQGTLSSYEQYF	TGTGCCAGCAGCCAAGGGACATTATCATCCTACGAGCAGTACTTC
TRBV3-1	TRBD1	-	TRBJ2-1	CASSQDSTGENNEQFF	TGTGCCAGCAGCCAAGATTCGACAGGGGAGAACAATGAGCAGTTCTTC
TRBV2	-	-	TRBJ1-2	CATQPRGGNYGYTF	TGTGCCACCCAACCCCGGGGGGGTAACTATGGCTACACCTTC
TRBV7-2	TRBD1	-	TRBJ2-4	CASSPFPSGQFSTKTTQYF	TGTGCCAGCAGCCCGTTCCCTTCGGGACAGTTCTCTACCAAGACAACCCAGTACTTC
TRBV5-1	TRBD2	many	TRBJ2-7	CASSLTTSANYEQYF	TGCGCCAGCAGCTTGACGACTAGCGCGAACTACGAGCAGTACTTC
TRBV5-1	TRBD1	-	TRBJ2-3	CASSYPPTGITDTQYF	TGCGCCAGCAGCTACCCCCCGACAGGGATCACAGATACGCAGTATTTT
TRBV6-6	-	-	TRBJ2-4	CASSQQGRGAKNIQYF	TGTGCCAGCAGCCAACAAGGGAGAGGGGCCAAAAACATTCAGTACTTC
TRBV29-1	TRBD2	many	TRBJ2-5	CSVEGLAGLEQYF	TGCAGCGTTGAGGGACTAGCGGGGTTAGAGCAGTACTTC
TRBV6-1	-	once	TRBJ2-3	CASSEDVTQYF	TGTGCCAGCAGTGAGGATGTCACGCAGTATTTT
TRBV7-6	-	few	TRBJ2-7	CASSLLMGEQYF	TGTGCCAGCAGCTTATTGATGGGCGAGCAGTACTTC